A selection of T cell receptor beta chains follows, all from one sample in a study of blood T cell repertoires in COVID-19. Clones were read by immunoSEQ multiplex PCR, and TCRdb kept only the in-frame ones, dropping some. The data show around 240,000 clones, approximately 80% seen once. The sample was peripheral blood. The receptors come from a woman in her forties or fifties with acute or convalescent COVID-19. CDR3s include the opening cysteine and the closing phenylalanine or tryptophan. The D gene is left open where the match is weak. The listing skips clone size in some rows; elsewhere it reads once, few, many or a size class.

size	V	D	J	CDR3	DNA
.	TRBV5-6	.	TRBJ1-1	CASSFTGNTEAFF	TGTGCCAGCAGCTTCACAGGGAACACTGAAGCTTTCTTT
.	TRBV27	TRBD1	TRBJ2-7	CASSYNRGYEQYF	TGTGCCAGCAGTTACAACAGGGGCTACGAGCAGTACTTC
.	TRBV3-1/TRBV3-2	.	TRBJ1-2	CASSPQVNYGYTF	TGTGCCAGCAGCCCACAGGTAAACTATGGCTACACCTTC
few	TRBV11-2	.	TRBJ1-1	CASSPLNSYTEAFF	TGTGCCAGCAGCCCCCTTAACAGTTACACTGAAGCTTTCTTT
.	TRBV6-1	.	TRBJ1-1	CASSERDRSRVAEAFF	TGTGCCAGCAGTGAACGAGACAGGTCCAGAGTCGCTGAAGCTTTCTTT
.	TRBV28	.	TRBJ1-6	CASTVPGGISPLHF	TGTGCCAGCACCGTTCCGGGTGGCATTTCACCCCTCCACTTT
.	TRBV11-2	.	TRBJ2-7	CASSLAGNEQYF	TGTGCCAGCAGCTTAGCAGGGAACGAGCAGTACTTC
few	TRBV21-1	.	TRBJ1-5	CAGAGNQPQHF	TGTGCCGGCGCAGGTAATCAGCCCCAGCATTTT
.	TRBV7-2	TRBD2	TRBJ2-3	CASSLVAGGTDTQYF	TGTGCCAGCAGCTTAGTTGCGGGGGGCACAGATACGCAGTATTTT
.	TRBV7-9	.	TRBJ1-1	CASSLGRLATDTEAFF	TGTGCCAGCAGCTTAGGGAGGCTCGCGACCGACACTGAAGCTTTCTTT
.	TRBV3-1/TRBV3-2	TRBD1	TRBJ2-3	CASSFPGTGGNTQYF	TGTGCCAGCAGCTTTCCAGGGACAGGTGGGAATACGCAGTATTTT
.	TRBV3-1/TRBV3-2	.	TRBJ1-2	CASSQGGLLAGYGYTF	TGTGCCAGCAGCCAAGGGGGACTCCTAGCCGGCTATGGCTACACCTTC
once	TRBV6-1	TRBD1	TRBJ2-3	CASSEGQGVSDTQYF	TGTGCCAGCAGTGAAGGACAGGGGGTGTCAGATACGCAGTATTTT
once	TRBV6-5	.	TRBJ1-2	CASLPREGSGYTF	TGTGCCAGCCTCCCCCGAGAGGGAAGCGGCTACACCTTC
.	TRBV28	TRBD2	TRBJ2-1	CASSFGTSGYNEQFF	TGTGCCAGCAGTTTCGGGACTAGCGGATACAATGAGCAGTTCTTC
once	TRBV5-5	TRBD1	TRBJ2-2	CASSWGQGITGELFF	TGTGCCAGCAGCTGGGGACAGGGGATCACCGGGGAGCTGTTTTTT
.	TRBV27	TRBD2	TRBJ2-3	CASSLYQAWASGNADTQYF	TGTGCCAGCAGTCTTTACCAGGCCTGGGCTAGCGGGAATGCAGATACGCAGTATTTT
.	TRBV15	TRBD2	TRBJ2-3	CATSRDVPGLALADTQYF	TGTGCCACCAGCAGAGATGTCCCCGGACTAGCGCTAGCAGATACGCAGTATTTT
.	TRBV7-2	TRBD1	TRBJ2-7	CASSLDSTGPYEQYF	TGTGCCAGCAGCTTAGACTCGACAGGGCCCTACGAGCAGTACTTC
once	TRBV6-5	TRBD1	TRBJ2-2	CASRAQGANTGELFF	TGTGCCAGCAGGGCACAGGGGGCGAACACCGGGGAGCTGTTTTTT
.	TRBV3-1/TRBV3-2	.	TRBJ1-5	CASSRSQKDHPQHF	TGTGCCAGCAGTCGGAGCCAAAAGGATCACCCCCAGCATTTT
.	TRBV30	.	TRBJ1-2	CAWSNGGQQGYTF	TGTGCCTGGAGTAATGGGGGCCAGCAGGGCTACACCTTC
.	TRBV5-1	.	TRBJ2-7	CASSYQQRFDEQYF	TGCGCCAGCAGCTATCAGCAGAGGTTCGACGAGCAGTACTTC
once	TRBV11-2	.	TRBJ2-6	CASSRGRGGYSGANVLTF	TGTGCCAGCAGCAGGGGGCGCGGGGGGTACTCTGGGGCCAACGTCCTGACTTTC
.	TRBV19	TRBD2	TRBJ2-5	CASSALVLAGEGLRETQYF	TGTGCCAGTAGTGCCTTGGTCCTAGCGGGAGAGGGACTACGAGAGACCCAGTACTTC
.	TRBV27	TRBD1	TRBJ2-5	CASRKQGAGLGTQYF	TGTGCCAGCAGGAAACAGGGGGCCGGTCTTGGGACCCAGTACTTC
.	TRBV7-2	TRBD1	TRBJ2-2	CASSQQGANTGELFF	TGTGCCAGCAGCCAACAGGGGGCGAACACCGGGGAGCTGTTTTTT
.	TRBV19	TRBD1	TRBJ1-1	CASAGGLNTEAFF	TGTGCCAGTGCAGGGGGCCTGAACACTGAAGCTTTCTTT
.	TRBV24-1	TRBD2	TRBJ2-5	CATSGLAGGPDETQYF	TGTGCCACCAGCGGACTAGCGGGAGGGCCAGATGAGACCCAGTACTTC
.	TRBV10-3	.	TRBJ1-1	CAILGEGIGTEAFF	TGTGCCATCTTGGGGGAGGGGATCGGCACTGAAGCTTTCTTT
.	TRBV7-9	.	TRBJ2-7	CASSRDIYEQYF	TGTGCCAGCAGCCGGGACATTTACGAGCAGTACTTC
.	TRBV18	.	TRBJ2-5	CASSPRGTQETQYF	TGTGCCAGCTCACCCCGGGGGACCCAAGAGACCCAGTACTTC
.	TRBV29-1	TRBD1	TRBJ1-1	CSVGGTGGGTEAFF	TGCAGCGTTGGAGGGACAGGGGGAGGCACTGAAGCTTTCTTT
.	TRBV5-6	TRBD2	TRBJ2-3	CASSHSGRRPDTQYF	TGTGCCAGCAGCCATAGCGGGAGGCGTCCAGATACGCAGTATTTT
.	TRBV6-6	TRBD1	TRBJ1-2	CASSSSGTGTFGYTF	TGTGCCAGCAGTTCATCCGGGACAGGGACGTTTGGCTACACCTTC
.	TRBV9	TRBD2	TRBJ2-1	CASSVTSGVYNEQFF	TGTGCCAGCAGCGTAACTAGCGGGGTATACAATGAGCAGTTCTTC
.	TRBV25-1	.	TRBJ2-3	CASSEFGGGTQYF	TGTGCCAGCAGTGAATTTGGAGGTGGTACGCAGTATTTT
.	TRBV11-3	.	TRBJ2-7	CASSPNSYEQYF	TGTGCCAGCAGCCCCAACTCCTACGAGCAGTACTTC
.	TRBV12-3/TRBV12-4	.	TRBJ1-4	CASRDSYEKLFF	TGTGCCAGCAGGGACAGTTATGAAAAACTGTTTTTT
.	TRBV5-4	TRBD2	TRBJ2-7	CASSSWTSGEQYF	TGTGCCAGCAGCTCTTGGACTAGCGGGGAGCAGTACTTC